One T cell receptor beta chain is described in this entry. What it binds is not known. The record originates from a study of somatic mutations in cytotoxic T cells in rheumatoid arthritis. CDR1 LNHNV and CDR2 YYDKDF come from the germline V gene (reference sequence). Trimming removed 3 bases from V and 9 bases from J; junction bases left unmatched: 7. The CDR3 is 14 amino acids. Isolation of CD4+ and CD8+ cells used positive magnetic bead selection, with purity checked by flow cytometry. Profiling relied on immunoSEQ multiplex PCR, and the TCRdb table lists in-frame clones only, not all of them. The sample holds roughly 17,000 clones, about 85% seen once. Study observations and caveats: The modest underrepresentation of TRBV07 observed in rheumatoid arthritis patients was not subjected to multiple-comparison adjustment.

This receptor was taken from an adult with rheumatoid arthritis. V usage is TRBV15 and J usage is TRBJ2-1; 8 nucleotides line up with TRBD1. Specimen: CD8+ T cells sorted from blood. CDR3 amino acids: CATSRARTGSEQFF. CDR3 nucleotide sequence: TGTGCCACCAGCAGGGCCCGGACAGGGAGTGAGCAGTTCTTC.